This T cell receptor (beta chain) was obtained from a study of blood T cell repertoires in COVID-19. Participants were placed into cohorts based on the clinical history they reported. This clone was found once. There are 12 residues in the CDR3. The V and J ends lost 0 bases and 5 bases respectively, with 4 bases between them. Looked up from germline, CDR1 is SGHRS and CDR2 is YFSETQ. Under the authors' procedure: Quantification of nucleated cells was approximated via reference gene primer amplification. Clones were sequenced by immunoSEQ multiplex PCR, and TCRdb holds only the in-frame ones, with some missing. The D gene and trimming were derived from the DNA, and the V and J assignments and clone size from that table. The sample has roughly 400,000 clones, approximately 87% seen once.

J is TRBJ2-3 and V is TRBV5-1; D gene unclear. The clonotype comes from a woman aged 45-65 years who had recovered from COVID-19. Sequences were obtained from PBMCs or T cells enriched from blood (not recorded which). The CDR3 loop is CASSLDRDTQYF. CDR3 DNA sequence: TGCGCCAGCAGCTTGGATCGAGATACGCAGTATTTT.